The 5 T cell receptor beta chains presented below share a single source sample, sequenced in a study of control samples from healthy donors and cancer patients. The method was immunoSEQ multiplex PCR; TCRdb's version includes in-frame clones alone and lacks a portion of them. Seen here are about 100,000 clones, almost 90% observed once, and the top ten hold less than 15%. Sequenced material: blood. These receptors all come from a man in his thirties or forties in good health.

V and J are TRBV29-1 and TRBJ2-7; a possible D gene is TRBD2 (5 bases). Per the germline V gene, CDR1 is SQVTM and CDR2 is ANQGSEA. The CDR3 has 11 amino acids. With 6 bases removed from V and 3 bases from J, the gap between germline ends came to 9 bases. CDR3 protein: CSVETIYEQYF. Here the CDR3 DNA reads TGCAGCGTCGAGACTATCTACGAGCAGTACTTC.

The chain is built from TRBV19 and TRBJ1-5; perhaps TRBD1 as D (6 bases). Between the trimmed V and J ends, which lost 2 bases and 0 bases, there was a span of 20 bases. The CDR3 runs 19 residues. Germline V gene sequence: CDR1 LNHDA, CDR2 SQIVND (reference sequence). The CDR3 nucleotides are TGTGCCAGTAGTATATCAGGGGTCCCGGGGCCCTATAGCAATCAGCCCCAGCATTTT. Encoded protein: CASSISGVPGPYSNQPQHF.

This rearrangement joins TRBV7-3 to TRBJ2-2; 11 bases match TRBD1. The CDR3 has 13 amino acids. Germline lookup yields CDR1 SGHTA and CDR2 FQGTGA. V was pared by 10 bases and J by 4 bases, with 2 bases of the junction left unmatched. CDR3 region: CATGTGGTGELFF. In DNA, the CDR3 is TGTGCCACCGGGACAGGGGGCACCGGGGAGCTGTTTTTT.

The CDR3 DNA is TGTGCCACCAGCAGAGGTCCCCCTGGCGTGAGGGGTCAAGAGACCCAGTACTTC. Translation gives CATSRGPPGVRGQETQYF. The chain combines TRBV15 with TRBJ2-5, with D perhaps TRBD1 or TRBD2 (5 bases each). The ends were cut back, 1 base at V and 2 bases at J, with 20 bases in the middle. The CDR3 runs to 18 residues. The germline CDR1 and CDR2 sequences are LNHNV and YYDKDF (reference sequence).

The V call is TRBV27, the J call TRBJ2-1; D might be TRBD1 or TRBD2, each matching 5 bases. Trimming took 6 bases from V and 8 from J, leaving 14 bases between them. CDR1 and CDR2 (germline): MNHEY, SMNVEV (reference sequence). The CDR3 runs 13 residues. DNA for the CDR3: TGTGCCAGCAGCCGACAGCCCGGGGATGAGCAGTTCTTC. Translated: CASSRQPGDEQFF.